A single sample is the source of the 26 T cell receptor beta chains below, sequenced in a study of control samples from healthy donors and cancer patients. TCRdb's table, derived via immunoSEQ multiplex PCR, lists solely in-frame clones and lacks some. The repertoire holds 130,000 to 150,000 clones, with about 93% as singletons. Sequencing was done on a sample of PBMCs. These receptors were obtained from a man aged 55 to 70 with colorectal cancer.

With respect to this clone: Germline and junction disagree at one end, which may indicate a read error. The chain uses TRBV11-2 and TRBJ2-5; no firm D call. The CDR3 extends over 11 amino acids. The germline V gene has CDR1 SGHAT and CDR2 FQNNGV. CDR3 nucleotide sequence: TGTGACAGCAGCTTAAAAGAGACCCAGTACTTC. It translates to CDSSLKETQYF.

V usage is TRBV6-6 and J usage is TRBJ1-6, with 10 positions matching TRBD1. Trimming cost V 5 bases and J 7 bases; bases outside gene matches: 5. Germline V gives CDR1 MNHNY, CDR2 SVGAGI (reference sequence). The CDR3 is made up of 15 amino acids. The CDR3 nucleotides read TGTGCCAGCAGTACCCGGACAGGGGGGAATTCACCCCTCCACTTT. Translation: CASSTRTGGNSPLHF.

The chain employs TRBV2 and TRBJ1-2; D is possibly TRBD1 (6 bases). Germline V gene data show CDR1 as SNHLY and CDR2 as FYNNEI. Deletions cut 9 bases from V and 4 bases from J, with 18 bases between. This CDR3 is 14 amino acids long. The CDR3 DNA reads TGTGCCAGTTCCACCGGGCAGGGGTCCTATGGCTACACCTTC. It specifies CASSTGQGSYGYTF. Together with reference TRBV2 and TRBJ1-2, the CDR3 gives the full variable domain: EPEVTQTPSHQVTQMGQEVILRCVPISNHLYFYWYRQILGQKVEFLVSFYNNEISEKSEIFDDQFSVERPDGSNFTLKIRSTKLEDSAMYFCASSTGQGSYGYTFGSGTRLTVV.

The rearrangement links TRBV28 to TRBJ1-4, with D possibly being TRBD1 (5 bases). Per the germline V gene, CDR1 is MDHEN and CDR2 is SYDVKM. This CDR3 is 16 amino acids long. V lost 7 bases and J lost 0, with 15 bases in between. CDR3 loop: CASNGAGPTTNEKLFF. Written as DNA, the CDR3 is TGTGCCAGCAACGGGGCCGGACCTACAACTAATGAAAAACTGTTTTTT. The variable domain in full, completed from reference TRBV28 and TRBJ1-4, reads DVKVTQSSRYLVKRTGEKVFLECVQDMDHENMFWYRQDPGLGLRLIYFSYDVKMKEKGDIPEGYSVSREKKERFSLILESASTNQTSMYLCASNGAGPTTNEKLFFGSGTQLSVL.

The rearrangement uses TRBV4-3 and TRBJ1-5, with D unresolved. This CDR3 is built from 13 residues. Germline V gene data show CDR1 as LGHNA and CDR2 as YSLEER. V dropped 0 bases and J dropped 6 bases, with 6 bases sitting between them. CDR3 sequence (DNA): TGCGCCAGCAGCCAAGATGTAGGTCAGCCCCAGCATTTT. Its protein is CASSQDVGQPQHF.

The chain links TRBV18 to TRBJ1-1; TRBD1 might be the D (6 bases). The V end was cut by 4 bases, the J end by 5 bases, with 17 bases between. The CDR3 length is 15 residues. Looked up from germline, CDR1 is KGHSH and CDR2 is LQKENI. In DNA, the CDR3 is TGTGCCAGCTCACGCGCGACCAGGGGAAGAACTGAAGCTTTCTTT. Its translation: CASSRATRGRTEAFF.

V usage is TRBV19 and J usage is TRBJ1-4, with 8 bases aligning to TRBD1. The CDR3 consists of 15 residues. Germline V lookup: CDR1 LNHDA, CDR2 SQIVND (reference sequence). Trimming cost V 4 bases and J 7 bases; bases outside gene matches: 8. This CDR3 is CASSREDRDSEKLFF. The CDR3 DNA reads TGTGCCAGTAGTAGGGAGGACAGGGATAGTGAAAAACTGTTTTTT.

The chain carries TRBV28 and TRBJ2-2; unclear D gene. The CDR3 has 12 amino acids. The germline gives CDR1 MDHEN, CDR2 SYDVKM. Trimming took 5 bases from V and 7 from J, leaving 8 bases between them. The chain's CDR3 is CASSPVNGELFF. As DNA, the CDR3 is TGTGCCAGCAGTCCCGTTAACGGGGAGCTGTTTTTT.

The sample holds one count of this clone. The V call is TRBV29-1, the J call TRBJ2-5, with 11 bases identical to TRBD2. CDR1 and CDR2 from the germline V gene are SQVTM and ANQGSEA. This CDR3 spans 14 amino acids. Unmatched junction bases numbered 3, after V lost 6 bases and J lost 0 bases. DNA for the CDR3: TGCAGCGTGCTAGCGGGGGGAGACCAAGAGACCCAGTACTTC. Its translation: CSVLAGGDQETQYF.

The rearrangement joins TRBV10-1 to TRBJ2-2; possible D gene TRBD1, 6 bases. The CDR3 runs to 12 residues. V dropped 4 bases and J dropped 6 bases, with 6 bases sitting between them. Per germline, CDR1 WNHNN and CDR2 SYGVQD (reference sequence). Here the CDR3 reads CASSAGAGELFF. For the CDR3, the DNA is TGCGCCAGCAGTGCAGGGGCCGGGGAGCTGTTTTTT.

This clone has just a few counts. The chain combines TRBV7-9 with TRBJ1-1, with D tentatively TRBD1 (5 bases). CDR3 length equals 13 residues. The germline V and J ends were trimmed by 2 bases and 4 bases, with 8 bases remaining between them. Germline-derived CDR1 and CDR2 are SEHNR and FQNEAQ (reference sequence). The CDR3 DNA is TGTGCCAGCAGCTTATCGGGGGGCACTGAAGCTTTCTTT. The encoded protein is CASSLSGGTEAFF.

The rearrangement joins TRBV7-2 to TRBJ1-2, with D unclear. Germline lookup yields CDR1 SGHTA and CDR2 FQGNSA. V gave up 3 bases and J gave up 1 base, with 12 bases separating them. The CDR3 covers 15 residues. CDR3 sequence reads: CASSFAPQINYGYTF. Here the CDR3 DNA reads TGTGCCAGCAGCTTTGCCCCACAGATTAACTATGGCTACACCTTC.

The CDR3 coding sequence is TGTGCCAGCAGCCCAACAAGACTAACTAGCTCGGCGACCCAGTACTTC. Translated, it gives CASSPTRLTSSATQYF. The chain links TRBV7-9 to TRBJ2-5; the D gene is possibly TRBD2 (6 bases). CDR3 length equals 16 residues. Trimming stripped 5 bases from V and 7 bases from J, with 23 bases between. Germline values: CDR1 SEHNR, CDR2 FQNEAQ (reference sequence).

The CDR3 DNA is TGTGCCAGCAGCAGAGCGAACACCGGGGAGCTGTTTTTT. Translation: CASSRANTGELFF. The V and J genes are TRBV5-6 and TRBJ2-2; the D is unclear. The CDR3 consists of 13 residues. In germline, CDR1 is SGHDT, CDR2 YYEEEE. V was shortened by 4 bases and J by 0 bases, with 4 bases between the two germline ends.

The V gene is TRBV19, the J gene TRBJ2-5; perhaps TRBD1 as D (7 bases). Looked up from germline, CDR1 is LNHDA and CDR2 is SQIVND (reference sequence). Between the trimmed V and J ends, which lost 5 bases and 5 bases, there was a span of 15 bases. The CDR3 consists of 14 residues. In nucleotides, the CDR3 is TGTGCCAGTAGTCAGGGGGGCGTAGGGGAGACCCAGTACTTC. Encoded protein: CASSQGGVGETQYF.

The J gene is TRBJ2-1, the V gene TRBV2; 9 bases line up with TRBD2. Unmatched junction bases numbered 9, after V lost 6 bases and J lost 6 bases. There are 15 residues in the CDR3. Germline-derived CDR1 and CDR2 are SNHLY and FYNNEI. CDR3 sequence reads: CASSRAGLAANEQFF. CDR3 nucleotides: TGTGCCAGCAGCCGCGCGGGACTAGCCGCCAATGAGCAGTTCTTC.

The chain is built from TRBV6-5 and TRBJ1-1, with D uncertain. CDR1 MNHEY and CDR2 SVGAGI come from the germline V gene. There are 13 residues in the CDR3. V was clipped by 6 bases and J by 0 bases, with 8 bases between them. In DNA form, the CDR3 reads TGTGCCAGCAGGGCATCCATGAACACTGAAGCTTTCTTT. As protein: CASRASMNTEAFF.

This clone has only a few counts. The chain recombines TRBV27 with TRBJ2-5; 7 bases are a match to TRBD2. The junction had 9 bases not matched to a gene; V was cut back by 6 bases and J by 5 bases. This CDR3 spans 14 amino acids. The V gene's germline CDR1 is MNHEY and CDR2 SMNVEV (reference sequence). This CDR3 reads CASRRAGLRETQYF. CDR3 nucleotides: TGTGCCAGCAGAAGAGCGGGACTACGGGAGACCCAGTACTTC.

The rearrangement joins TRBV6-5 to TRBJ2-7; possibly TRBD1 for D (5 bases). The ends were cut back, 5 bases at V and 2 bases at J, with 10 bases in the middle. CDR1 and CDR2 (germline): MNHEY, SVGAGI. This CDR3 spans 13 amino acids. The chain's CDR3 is CASSTGGPYEQYF. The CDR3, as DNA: TGTGCCAGCAGTACAGGTGGCCCCTACGAGCAGTACTTC.

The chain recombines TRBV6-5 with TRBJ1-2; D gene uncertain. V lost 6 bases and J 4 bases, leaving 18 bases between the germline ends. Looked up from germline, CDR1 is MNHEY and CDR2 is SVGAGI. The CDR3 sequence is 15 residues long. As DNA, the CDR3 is TGTGCCAGCAGCCCAAAATTCTCACAGCCCTATGGCTACACCTTC. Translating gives CASSPKFSQPYGYTF.

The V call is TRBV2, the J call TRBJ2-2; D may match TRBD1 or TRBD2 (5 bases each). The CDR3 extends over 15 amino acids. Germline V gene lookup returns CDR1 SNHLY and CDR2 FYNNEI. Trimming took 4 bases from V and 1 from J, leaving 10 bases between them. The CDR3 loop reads CASSGWGRNTGELFF. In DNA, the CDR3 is TGTGCCAGCAGTGGCTGGGGGAGGAACACCGGGGAGCTGTTTTTT. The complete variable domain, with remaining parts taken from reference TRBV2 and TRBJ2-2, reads EPEVTQTPSHQVTQMGQEVILRCVPISNHLYFYWYRQILGQKVEFLVSFYNNEISEKSEIFDDQFSVERPDGSNFTLKIRSTKLEDSAMYFCASSGWGRNTGELFFGEGSRLTVL.

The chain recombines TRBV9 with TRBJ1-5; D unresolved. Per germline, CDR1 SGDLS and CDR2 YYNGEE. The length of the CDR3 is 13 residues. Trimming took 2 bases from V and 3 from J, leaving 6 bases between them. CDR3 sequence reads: CASSVGINQPQHF. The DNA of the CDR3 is TGTGCCAGCAGCGTCGGCATCAATCAGCCCCAGCATTTT.

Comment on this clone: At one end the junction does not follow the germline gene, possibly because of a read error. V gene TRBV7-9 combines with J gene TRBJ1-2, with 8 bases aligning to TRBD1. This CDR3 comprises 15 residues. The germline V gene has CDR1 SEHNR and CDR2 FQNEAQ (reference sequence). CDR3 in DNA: TGTGCCAGCAGCCTAGCTCCGGGACAGGATTATGGCTACACCTTC. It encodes CASSLAPGQDYGYTF.

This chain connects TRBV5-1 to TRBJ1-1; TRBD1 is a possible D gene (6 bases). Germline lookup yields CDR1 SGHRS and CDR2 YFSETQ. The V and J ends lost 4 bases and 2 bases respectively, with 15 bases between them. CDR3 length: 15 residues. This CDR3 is CASSLERTENTEAFF. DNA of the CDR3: TGCGCCAGCAGCCTGGAACGGACAGAAAACACTGAAGCTTTCTTT.

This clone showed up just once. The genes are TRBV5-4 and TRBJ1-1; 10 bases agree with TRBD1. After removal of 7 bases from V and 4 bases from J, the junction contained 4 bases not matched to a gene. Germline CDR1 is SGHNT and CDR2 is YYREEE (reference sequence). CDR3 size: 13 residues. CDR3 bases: TGTGCCAGCGCCCGGACAGGGGGCACTGAAGCTTTCTTT. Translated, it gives CASARTGGTEAFF.

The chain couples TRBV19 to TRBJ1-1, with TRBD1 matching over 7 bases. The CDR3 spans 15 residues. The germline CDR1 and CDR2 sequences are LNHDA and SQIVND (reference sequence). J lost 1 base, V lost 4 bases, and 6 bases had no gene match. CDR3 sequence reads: CASSNSPGGNTEAFF. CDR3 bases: TGTGCCAGTAGTAATTCGCCAGGGGGGAACACTGAAGCTTTCTTT.